A single sample is the source of the 21 T cell receptor beta chains below, sequenced in a study of blood T cell repertoires in COVID-19. Here immunoSEQ multiplex PCR was the method, and the copy in TCRdb shows in-frame clones only, minus some. The top ten hold 1.1% of the sample, which has hundreds of thousands of clones, 80% to 90% seen once. The sequenced material came from PBMCs or T cells enriched from blood (not recorded which). The receptor set was obtained from a man younger than 40 who had recovered from COVID-19.

The rearrangement joins TRBV11-2 to TRBJ2-2; 11 nucleotides line up with TRBD2. After removal of 5 bases from V and 5 bases from J, the junction contained 7 bases not matched to a gene. This CDR3 spans 16 amino acids. CDR1 and CDR2 from the germline V gene are SGHAT and FQNNGV. This CDR3 is CASSPVRLAGTGELFF. DNA for the CDR3: TGTGCCAGCAGCCCAGTCAGACTAGCGGGAACCGGGGAGCTGTTTTTT.

The genes are TRBV10-3 and TRBJ2-1; 7 positions agree with TRBD2. Losses at the gene ends were 3 bases for V and 7 bases for J; bases not matched to a gene: 15. The CDR3 is made up of 17 amino acids. Per germline, CDR1 ENHRY and CDR2 SYGVKD. The CDR3 protein is CAISEHKAGTGPNEQFF. The CDR3 DNA reads TGTGCCATCAGTGAACACAAAGCGGGGACGGGACCGAATGAGCAGTTCTTC.

This clone was observed a single time. The chain couples TRBV30 to TRBJ1-1; 7 nucleotides agree with TRBD1. Germline V CDR1 and CDR2: GTSNPN, SVGIG (reference sequence). V shed 4 bases and J 5 bases; nucleotides not matched to a gene: 7. This CDR3 region has 13 residues. CDR3 region: CAWNDRVSTEAFF. The CDR3 coding sequence is TGTGCCTGGAACGACAGGGTGTCAACTGAAGCTTTCTTT. The entire variable domain, with the rest obtained from reference TRBV30 and TRBJ1-1, is as follows: SQTIHQWPATLVQPVGSPLSLECTVEGTSNPNLYWYRQAAGRGLQLLFYSVGIGQISSEVPQNLSASRPQDRQFILSSKKLLLSDSGFYLCAWNDRVSTEAFFGQGTRLTVV.

The chain couples TRBV18 to TRBJ2-3, with 12 nucleotides matching TRBD2. The CDR3 runs 20 residues. Germline V gene sequence: CDR1 KGHSH, CDR2 LQKENI. V lost 5 bases to trimming and J lost 2 bases; unmatched junction nucleotides: 17. The CDR3 nucleotides are TGTGCCAGCTCAGTCACGGAGTCTTCCGGGACTAGCGGGTCCACAGATACGCAGTATTTT. Its translation is CASSVTESSGTSGSTDTQYF.

CDR3 amino acids: CASSLAALGGQETQYF. The CDR3, as DNA: TGTGCCAGCAGCTTAGCGGCTCTGGGAGGACAAGAGACCCAGTACTTC. The rearrangement joins TRBV7-9 to TRBJ2-5, with TRBD2 as a possible D gene (6 bases). The CDR3 has 16 amino acids. Between the trimmed V and J ends, which lost 0 bases and 2 bases, there was a span of 13 bases. Germline CDR1 and CDR2: SEHNR and FQNEAQ (reference sequence).

Notes on this clone: Other DNA sequences within the sample encode an identical CDR3. V and J are TRBV6-5 and TRBJ2-7; D may be TRBD2 (5 bases). The germline CDR1 and CDR2 sequences are MNHEY and SVGAGI. The CDR3 is 13 amino acids. Trimming left V 6 bases short and J 1 base short, with 10 bases between. The CDR3 is CASSSSGSYEQYF. CDR3 nucleotide sequence: TGTGCCAGCAGCTCAAGCGGATCCTACGAGCAGTACTTC.

V gene TRBV27 combines with J gene TRBJ2-3; TRBD1 agrees at 7 bases. This CDR3 has 16 amino acids. Germline V CDR1 and CDR2: MNHEY, SMNVEV (reference sequence). J was trimmed by 4 bases and V by 5 bases; bases with no gene match: 12. The CDR3, as DNA: TGTGCCAGCAGTCTCCAGGGGGATTTTAGCCCAGATACGCAGTATTTT. Translating gives CASSLQGDFSPDTQYF.

V gene TRBV6-5 combines with J gene TRBJ1-1; 7 bases align to TRBD1. Germline CDR1 reads MNHEY; CDR2 reads SVGAGI. Trimming took 7 bases from V and 4 from J; bases not matched to a gene: 0. The CDR3 has 11 residues. CDR3 bases: TGTGCCAGCAACAGGGGCACTGAAGCTTTCTTT. Residues: CASNRGTEAFF.

The chain carries TRBV9 and TRBJ2-7; 8 nucleotides match TRBD1. V was pared by 2 bases and J by 2 bases, with 6 bases of the junction left unmatched. Germline V gene data show CDR1 as SGDLS and CDR2 as YYNGEE. The CDR3 extends over 15 amino acids. This CDR3 is CASSVAGTGPYEQYF. CDR3 nucleotide sequence: TGTGCCAGCAGCGTGGCCGGGACAGGACCCTACGAGCAGTACTTC. The variable domain in full, completed from reference TRBV9 and TRBJ2-7, reads DSGVTQTPKHLITATGQRVTLRCSPRSGDLSVYWYQQSLDQGLQFLIQYYNGEERAKGNILERFSAQQFPDLHSELNLSSLELGDSALYFCASSVAGTGPYEQYFGPGTRLTVT.

The chain links TRBV28 to TRBJ1-3, with a possible D match to TRBD1 (6 bases). The CDR3 covers 15 residues. Between the trimmed V and J ends, which lost 6 bases and 4 bases, there was a span of 16 bases. Germline loops: CDR1 MDHEN, CDR2 SYDVKM. DNA for the CDR3: TGTGCCAGCAGCCGACAGGCCGCCGGGGGAAACACCATATATTTT. It encodes CASSRQAAGGNTIYF.

The chain couples TRBV6-5 to TRBJ1-1; D call uncertain. V gave up 2 bases and J gave up 2 bases, with 15 bases separating them. Per germline, CDR1 MNHEY and CDR2 SVGAGI. The CDR3 runs to 16 residues. CDR3 sequence reads: CASSYTAARPNTEAFF. As DNA, the CDR3 is TGTGCCAGCAGTTACACTGCGGCCAGACCCAACACTGAAGCTTTCTTT.

V gene TRBV10-1 combines with J gene TRBJ2-3; TRBD1 is a possible D gene (5 bases). The CDR3 runs 12 residues. CDR1 is WNHNN, CDR2 SYGVQD, per germline (reference sequence). V dropped 5 bases and J dropped 4 bases, with 7 bases sitting between them. The CDR3 sequence is CASSPQADTQYF. The CDR3 DNA reads as TGCGCCAGCAGTCCACAGGCAGATACGCAGTATTTT.

This chain connects TRBV5-4 to TRBJ1-2, with a weak D call TRBD1 (5 bases). The CDR3 length is 13 residues. Germline V lookup: CDR1 SGHNT, CDR2 YYREEE (reference sequence). V was clipped by 0 bases and J by 5 bases, with 8 bases between them. Here the CDR3 DNA reads TGTGCCAGCAGCTTGGGGGCAGGGTATGGCTACACCTTC. Encoded protein: CASSLGAGYGYTF.

The gene calls are TRBV24-1 and TRBJ2-7; 8 positions match TRBD2. The CDR3 is 13 amino acids. CDR1 and CDR2 from the germline V gene are KGHDR and SFDVKD. The J segment lost 2 bases and the V segment lost 6 bases, leaving 2 bases of the junction unmatched. In DNA, the CDR3 is TGTGCCACCAGTCGGGGGGGGACCTACGAGCAGTACTTC. The encoded protein is CATSRGGTYEQYF.

The V call is TRBV19, the J call TRBJ2-7; 10 bases map to TRBD2. The CDR3 is 14 amino acids. The germline gives CDR1 LNHDA, CDR2 SQIVND (reference sequence). V dropped 4 bases and J dropped 0; count of bases not matched to a gene: 0. The CDR3 bases are TGTGCCAGTAGTAAGCGGGAGGGCTCCTACGAGCAGTACTTC. The encoded protein is CASSKREGSYEQYF.

The rearrangement joins TRBV29-1 to TRBJ1-2; D gene ambiguous. V was cut by 4 bases and J by 3 bases, with 9 bases left in between. The CDR3 loop spans 12 amino acids. Looked up from germline, CDR1 is SQVTM and CDR2 is ANQGSEA. The CDR3 region is CSVGAEYYGYTF. CDR3 nucleotide sequence: TGCAGCGTTGGGGCCGAGTACTATGGCTACACCTTC.

This clone has just a few counts. V gene TRBV7-8 combines with J gene TRBJ1-5, with D unclear. V was trimmed by 4 bases and J by 3 bases, leaving 13 bases between them. Germline CDR1 and CDR2: SGHVS and FQNEAQ. The CDR3 covers 15 residues. CDR3 sequence: CASSSTITLNQPQHF. CDR3 coding DNA: TGTGCCAGCAGCTCGACAATCACCCTCAATCAGCCCCAGCATTTT.

The chain combines TRBV12-3 or TRBV12-4 with TRBJ2-1; weak D call: TRBD1 (6 bases). Between the trimmed V and J ends, which lost 7 bases and 8 bases, there was a span of 12 bases. The CDR3 is 12 amino acids. The CDR3 coding sequence is TGTGCCAGCAACGGACAGACGCATGAGCAGTTCTTC. Translating it yields CASNGQTHEQFF.

The rearrangement joins TRBV7-2 to TRBJ2-7; no clear D. Germline assignment: CDR1 SGHTA and CDR2 FQGNSA. The CDR3 totals 13 residues. V gave up 5 bases and J gave up 2 bases, with 10 bases separating them. The CDR3 region has the DNA TGTGCCAGCAGCCGGCGGTACACCTACGAGCAGTACTTC. As protein: CASSRRYTYEQYF.

The chain joins TRBV7-7 to TRBJ1-3; 8 nucleotides align to TRBD1. The germline gives CDR1 SSHAT, CDR2 FNYEAQ (reference sequence). The CDR3 consists of 16 residues. V shed 5 bases and J 4 bases; nucleotides not matched to a gene: 10. CDR3 loop: CASSHMDRAEGNTIYF. The DNA for the CDR3 is TGTGCCAGCAGCCACATGGACAGGGCGGAGGGAAACACCATATATTTT.

This clone was seen once. The chain carries TRBV27 and TRBJ1-1; 7 nucleotides align to TRBD1. This CDR3 has 11 residues. With V trimmed by 6 bases and J by 8 bases, 3 bases remained unmatched. Germline lookup yields CDR1 MNHEY and CDR2 SMNVEV (reference sequence). CDR3 sequence: CASRTGLEAFF. CDR3 coding DNA: TGTGCCAGCAGGACAGGGTTGGAAGCTTTCTTT.